The 26 T cell receptor beta chains below come from one sample, sequenced in a study of blood T cell repertoires in COVID-19. Profiled with immunoSEQ multiplex PCR; TCRdb holds only in-frame clones, not every one. The repertoire holds 35,000 or so clones, with 88% as singletons. Sequencing was done on a sample of peripheral blood. All receptors derive from a human donor in a cohort sampled during active COVID-19.

The genes are TRBV6-5 and TRBJ2-5, with unresolved D. CDR1 and CDR2 (germline): MNHEY, SVGAGI. V lost 0 bases, J lost 2 bases, and 7 bases lay in between. The CDR3 loop spans 14 amino acids. The CDR3 loop reads CASSYSPRQETQYF. The CDR3 DNA sequence: TGTGCCAGCAGTTACTCGCCCAGACAAGAGACCCAGTACTTC.

The J gene is TRBJ1-5, the V gene TRBV20-1; 10 nucleotides match TRBD1. CDR1 and CDR2 (germline): DFQATT, SNEGSKA (reference sequence). After removal of 3 bases from V and 0 bases from J, the junction contained 8 bases not matched to a gene. This CDR3 spans 17 amino acids. The CDR3 spells CSASTGTGDHSNQPQHF. CDR3 nucleotide sequence: TGCAGTGCTAGTACCGGGACAGGGGACCATAGCAATCAGCCCCAGCATTTT.

The J gene is TRBJ2-7, the V gene TRBV5-1; 10 nucleotides match TRBD2. Germline CDR1 SGHRS, CDR2 YFSETQ. The CDR3 spans 14 residues. With V trimmed by 3 bases and J by 5 bases, 5 bases remained unmatched. CDR3 loop: CASSSSGRWNEQYF. CDR3 in DNA: TGCGCCAGCAGCTCTAGCGGGAGATGGAACGAGCAGTACTTC.

This clone was seen once. This chain uses TRBV18 with TRBJ2-7; 11 bases are a match to TRBD1. The CDR3 is 16 residues long. Losses at the gene ends were 1 base for V and 0 bases for J; bases not matched to a gene: 2. The germline V gene encodes CDR1 KGHSH and CDR2 LQKENI. The CDR3 DNA is TGTGCCAGCTCACCACTAGGACAGGGGGCCTCCTACGAGCAGTACTTC. It encodes CASSPLGQGASYEQYF.

The V and J genes are TRBV11-2 and TRBJ2-7; possibly TRBD2 for D (6 bases). The length of the CDR3 is 13 residues. In germline, CDR1 is SGHAT, CDR2 FQNNGV. V gave up 4 bases and J gave up 3 bases, with 10 bases separating them. The CDR3 protein is CASSSRDLYEQYF. The CDR3 bases are TGTGCCAGCAGCTCGCGGGACCTCTACGAGCAGTACTTC.

The V and J genes are TRBV5-4 and TRBJ1-2; TRBD1 is a possible D gene (5 bases). This CDR3 is 15 amino acids long. Germline V gene lookup returns CDR1 SGHNT and CDR2 YYREEE (reference sequence). V was pared by 0 bases and J by 5 bases, with 14 bases between. The CDR3 region has the DNA TGTGCCAGCAGCTTGGCCGGGGGAATCGCATATGGCTACACCTTC. Residues: CASSLAGGIAYGYTF.

In its sample, this clone was seen a few times. The chain couples TRBV19 to TRBJ1-5; D remains unclear. The CDR3 spans 11 residues. V gave up 9 bases and J gave up 6 bases, with 9 bases separating them. The germline V gene has CDR1 LNHDA and CDR2 SQIVND (reference sequence). CDR3 nucleotides: TGTGCCAGGATTAACAGTCAGCCCCAGCATTTT. Amino acid sequence: CARINSQPQHF.

The CDR3 loop reads CASSIATGTGELFF. The CDR3 DNA reads TGTGCCAGTAGTATAGCGACGGGTACCGGGGAGCTGTTTTTT. The V call is TRBV19, the J call TRBJ2-2; no firm D call. The V end was cut by 1 base, the J end by 5 bases, with 8 bases between. The CDR3 is made up of 14 amino acids. The germline CDR1 and CDR2 sequences are LNHDA and SQIVND (reference sequence).

The chain employs TRBV6-5 and TRBJ1-5; D unresolved. V was trimmed by 3 bases and J by 7 bases, leaving 10 bases between them. The CDR3 extends over 13 amino acids. Germline values: CDR1 MNHEY, CDR2 SVGAGI. The CDR3: CASSYGRFQPQHF. In DNA, the CDR3 is TGTGCCAGCAGTTATGGCAGGTTCCAGCCCCAGCATTTT.

This rearrangement joins TRBV28 to TRBJ2-1, with TRBD2 as a possible D gene (6 bases). The V gene's germline CDR1 is MDHEN and CDR2 SYDVKM. V was clipped by 7 bases and J by 0 bases, with 10 bases between them. This CDR3 is 14 amino acids long. CDR3 in amino acids: CASIRENSYNEQFF. The CDR3 DNA sequence: TGTGCCAGCATACGGGAGAACTCCTACAATGAGCAGTTCTTC.

The gene calls are TRBV19 and TRBJ2-1; 8 bases match TRBD2. Germline assignment: CDR1 LNHDA and CDR2 SQIVND (reference sequence). The CDR3 has 18 residues. After removal of 6 bases from V and 4 bases from J, the junction contained 17 bases not matched to a gene. Written as DNA, the CDR3 is TGTGCCAGTAGCCCCTTGGGGAAAGCGGGGGCGTCGTACAATGAGCAGTTCTTC. It yields the protein CASSPLGKAGASYNEQFF.

J is TRBJ1-1 and V is TRBV3-1 (or the pseudogene TRBV3-2), with D uncertain. V was pared by 1 base and J by 4 bases, with 10 bases between. The CDR3 length is 14 residues. In germline, CDR1 is LGHDT, CDR2 YNNKEL (reference sequence). The CDR3 protein is CASSQVGEGTEAFF. For the CDR3, the DNA is TGTGCCAGCAGCCAAGTTGGGGAGGGCACTGAAGCTTTCTTT.

This chain uses TRBV3-1 (or the pseudogene TRBV3-2) with TRBJ1-4; 7 nucleotides match TRBD1. The V gene end was trimmed by 3 bases and the J gene end by 0 bases; junction bases not matched to a gene: 7. Germline V gives CDR1 LGHDT, CDR2 YNNKEL (reference sequence). The CDR3 spans 17 residues. The DNA of the CDR3 is TGTGCCAGCAGCCAGAAACGCAGGGGGACAACTAATGAAAAACTGTTTTTT. Its translation is CASSQKRRGTTNEKLFF.

V is TRBV7-2 and J is TRBJ2-5; TRBD1 aligns across 9 bases. Germline trimming cut 2 bases from V and 2 bases from J; bases unmatched to any gene: 3. Germline V gene lookup returns CDR1 SGHTA and CDR2 FQGNSA. The CDR3 is made up of 15 amino acids. Here the CDR3 reads CASSLRQGGQETQYF. The CDR3 bases are TGTGCCAGCAGCTTACGACAGGGGGGGCAAGAGACCCAGTACTTC.

The chain is built from TRBV3-1 (or the pseudogene TRBV3-2) and TRBJ2-7; possible D gene TRBD2, 6 bases. The CDR3 spans 16 residues. V shed 0 bases and J shed 4 bases, with 16 bases lying between them. Germline V CDR1 and CDR2: LGHDT, YNNKEL (reference sequence). The DNA for the CDR3 is TGTGCCAGCAGCCAAGAGGGGGACGGGAGAGGTTACGAGCAGTACTTC. It is translated as CASSQEGDGRGYEQYF.

The genes are TRBV27 and TRBJ2-4; no definite D call. CDR1 and CDR2 (germline): MNHEY, SMNVEV (reference sequence). This CDR3 has 14 residues. Trimming stripped 5 bases from V and 0 bases from J, with 8 bases between. This CDR3 reads CASSALVAKNIQYF. The CDR3 DNA reads TGTGCCAGCAGTGCTCTAGTAGCCAAAAACATTCAGTACTTC.

The chain recombines TRBV11-2 with TRBJ2-7; possible D gene TRBD1, 6 bases. This CDR3 comprises 14 residues. The germline V gene has CDR1 SGHAT and CDR2 FQNNGV. Trimming shortened V by 8 bases and J by 3 bases, and 17 bases separated the two germline ends. CDR3 sequence reads: CASGQRTVVYEQYF. The CDR3 DNA reads as TGTGCCAGCGGCCAGAGGACAGTAGTCTACGAGCAGTACTTC.

The chain has TRBV11-1 and TRBJ2-1; the D gene is possibly TRBD1 (6 bases). V was cut by 0 bases and J by 7 bases, with 13 bases left in between. This CDR3 has 15 amino acids. Per the germline V gene, CDR1 is SGHAT and CDR2 is FQDESV (reference sequence). CDR3 DNA: TGTGCCAGCAGCTTAGCGGGGGTGGGGGCAAATGAGCAGTTCTTC. Translated: CASSLAGVGANEQFF. Drawing the rest from reference TRBV11-1 and TRBJ2-1, the complete variable domain is EAEVAQSPRYKITEKSQAVAFWCDPISGHATLYWYRQILGQGPELLVQFQDESVVDDSQLPKDRFSAERLKGVDSTLKIQPAELGDSAMYLCASSLAGVGANEQFFGPGTRLTVL.

The V gene is TRBV18, the J gene TRBJ1-3; TRBD1 matches at 9 bases. Germline CDR1 is KGHSH and CDR2 is LQKENI. CDR3 size: 18 residues. The ends lost 3 bases at V and 0 bases at J; junction bases unmatched: 9. The CDR3 sequence is CASSPSSQGASSGNTIYF. The CDR3 DNA reads as TGTGCCAGCTCACCGTCCTCACAGGGGGCCAGCTCTGGAAACACCATATATTTT.

V gene TRBV28 combines with J gene TRBJ2-7; D possibly corresponds to TRBD1 (6 bases). V dropped 7 bases and J dropped 2 bases, with 12 bases sitting between them. This CDR3 contains 13 residues. The germline CDR1 and CDR2 sequences are MDHEN and SYDVKM. CDR3: CASNGQLAYEQYF. The CDR3 bases are TGTGCCAGCAACGGACAGCTGGCCTACGAGCAGTACTTC.

The J gene is TRBJ2-3, the V gene TRBV6-5; 8 nucleotides agree with TRBD2. In germline, CDR1 is MNHEY, CDR2 SVGAGI. The length of the CDR3 is 13 residues. The ends lost 8 bases at V and 4 bases at J; junction bases unmatched: 5. The CDR3 loop is CASAGGIPDTQYF. The CDR3 region has the DNA TGTGCCAGCGCGGGGGGAATCCCAGATACGCAGTATTTT.

The chain joins TRBV6-5 to TRBJ2-3; possibly TRBD2 for D (5 bases). The CDR3 is 13 residues long. Trimming stripped 11 bases from V and 6 bases from J, with 18 bases between. Germline V gives CDR1 MNHEY, CDR2 SVGAGI. The CDR3 protein is CAGSARGRDTQYF. The CDR3 DNA is TGTGCCGGCTCGGCACGGGGAAGGGATACGCAGTATTTT.

V and J are TRBV5-1 and TRBJ2-5, with 7 bases that match TRBD1. V was pared by 4 bases and J by 3 bases, with 6 bases of the junction left unmatched. The germline V gene encodes CDR1 SGHRS and CDR2 YFSETQ. This CDR3 comprises 14 residues. CDR3 nucleotide sequence: TGCGCCAGCAGCCAAGGACAGGCCAAAGAGACCCAGTACTTC. The encoded protein is CASSQGQAKETQYF.

The chain combines TRBV25-1 with TRBJ2-3, with 9 positions matching TRBD1. V lost 6 bases and J lost 5; bases outside the gene matches: 6. CDR3 length: 14 residues. Germline V CDR1 and CDR2: MGHDK, SYGVNS. In DNA form, the CDR3 reads TGTGCCAGCAGCCACAGGGGGCAGGGAGATACGCAGTATTTT. Translation gives CASSHRGQGDTQYF.

V gene TRBV5-4 combines with J gene TRBJ2-3; 7 nucleotides match TRBD2. CDR1 SGHNT and CDR2 YYREEE come from the germline V gene (reference sequence). The length of the CDR3 is 15 residues. Trimming at V came to 5 bases and at J to 6 bases, leaving 12 bases not matched to a gene. CDR3 sequence reads: CASRTGLSEGDTQYF. DNA of the CDR3: TGTGCCAGCAGAACGGGACTATCCGAGGGGGATACGCAGTATTTT.

This clone appeared a few times. The chain is built from TRBV5-8 and TRBJ2-2; 10 bases map to TRBD2. The germline gives CDR1 SGHTS, CDR2 YDEGEE. The CDR3 length is 16 residues. V shed 4 bases, J shed 5 bases, and the junction held 8 bases outside the gene matches. CDR3 region: CASSLELAGKTGELFF. The CDR3, as DNA: TGTGCCAGCAGCCTCGAACTAGCGGGAAAAACCGGGGAGCTGTTTTTT.